Each of the 3 T cell receptor beta chains below was sequenced from the same sample in a study of T cell responses to AZD1222 COVID-19 vaccine. Measured with immunoSEQ multiplex PCR; TCRdb has only the in-frame clones, and not every one. The data show 150,000 to 180,000 clones, about nine tenths seen once. The sample here was peripheral blood, taken on day 0 of AZD1222 vaccination. The receptors derive from an adult in good health.

The V call is TRBV10-3, the J call TRBJ1-5; a possible D gene is TRBD1 (5 bases). Trimming took 2 bases from V and 0 from J, leaving 5 bases between them. The germline gives CDR1 ENHRY, CDR2 SYGVKD. The length of the CDR3 is 14 residues. For the CDR3, the DNA is TGTGCCATCAGTGAGAGGGGTAGCAATCAGCCCCAGCATTTT. Protein: CAISERGSNQPQHF.

V and J are TRBV30 and TRBJ2-1; 13 bases are shared with TRBD2. Losses at the gene ends were 3 bases for V and 5 bases for J; bases not matched to a gene: 10. The germline V gene encodes CDR1 GTSNPN and CDR2 SVGIG (reference sequence). This CDR3 comprises 17 residues. The CDR3 coding sequence is TGTGCCTGGAGCCCCAGGACCGGGACTAGCGGGAACAATGAGCAGTTCTTC. Translation: CAWSPRTGTSGNNEQFF.

A word on this clone: The sample contains more than one DNA sequence encoding this CDR3. The rearrangement joins TRBV12-3 or TRBV12-4 to TRBJ1-5; D unresolved. Trimming took off 6 bases at V and 1 base at J, with 4 bases between the two ends. The CDR3 extends over 12 amino acids. CDR3 in amino acids: CASSRSNQPQHF. The CDR3 nucleotides read TGTGCCAGCAGCCGGAGCAATCAGCCCCAGCATTTT.